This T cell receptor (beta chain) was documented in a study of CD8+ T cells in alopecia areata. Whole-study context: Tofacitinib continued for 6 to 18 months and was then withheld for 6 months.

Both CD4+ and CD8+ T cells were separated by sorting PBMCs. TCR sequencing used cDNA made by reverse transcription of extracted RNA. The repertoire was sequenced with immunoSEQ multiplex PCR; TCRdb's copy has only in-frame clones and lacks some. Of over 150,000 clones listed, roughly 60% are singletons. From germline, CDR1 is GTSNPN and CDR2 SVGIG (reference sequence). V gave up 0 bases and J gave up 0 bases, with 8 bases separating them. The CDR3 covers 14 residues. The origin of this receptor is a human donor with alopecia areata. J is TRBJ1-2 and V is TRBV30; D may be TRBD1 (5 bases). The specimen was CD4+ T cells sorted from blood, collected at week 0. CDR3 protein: CAWSVRDPNYGYTF. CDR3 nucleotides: TGTGCCTGGAGTGTGCGGGACCCTAACTATGGCTACACCTTC.